A selection of T cell receptor beta chains follows, all from one sample in a study of control samples from healthy donors and cancer patients. Here immunoSEQ multiplex PCR was the method, and the copy in TCRdb shows in-frame clones only, minus some. The sample includes about 150,000 clones, around 94% seen only once; the top ten take 14%. The sample consisted of PBMCs. Receptors originate from a man aged 55-75 years with colorectal cancer. The CDR3 runs from the conserved cysteine through the conserved F or W. The D gene is left open where the match is weak. Part of the rows lack a size; the others show once, few, many or a class for expanded clones.

size | D | J | V | CDR3 | DNA
- | TRBD2 | TRBJ2-7 | TRBV27 | CATSPGTSGPTYEQYF | TGTGCCACCTCTCCGGGGACTAGCGGACCTACCTACGAGCAGTACTTC
once | TRBD2 | TRBJ2-6 | TRBV6-1 | CASSDGGAGANVLTF | TGTGCCAGCAGTGATGGGGGGGCTGGGGCCAACGTCCTGACTTTC
- | - | TRBJ1-2 | TRBV2 | CASRRPPSNYGYTF | TGTGCCAGCAGACGGCCTCCCTCTAACTATGGCTACACCTTC
- | - | TRBJ2-7 | TRBV28 | CASSWAPYEQYF | TGTGCCAGCAGCTGGGCCCCCTACGAGCAGTACTTC
- | - | TRBJ1-2 | TRBV27 | CASSYGTGGGYTF | TGTGCCAGCAGTTACGGTACTGGAGGTGGCTACACCTTC
- | - | TRBJ1-2 | TRBV19 | CASSGITGIYGYTF | TGTGCCAGTAGTGGAATCACAGGGATCTATGGCTACACCTTC
- | TRBD1 | TRBJ1-6 | TRBV7-2 | CASRQGTVNSPLHF | TGTGCCAGCAGACAAGGGACAGTTAATTCACCCCTCCACTTT
- | - | TRBJ2-7 | TRBV18 | CASSPGVSAYEQYF | TGTGCCAGCTCACCAGGGGTCAGTGCCTACGAGCAGTACTTC
- | TRBD1 | TRBJ1-2 | TRBV5-4 | CASSPSGQGGYTF | TGTGCCAGCAGCCCTTCGGGACAGGGAGGCTACACCTTC
- | - | TRBJ2-1 | TRBV2 | CASSEAEHGEQFF | TGTGCCAGCAGTGAGGCCGAGCACGGTGAGCAGTTCTTC
- | TRBD1 | TRBJ1-3 | TRBV6-5 | CASSWGQSGNTIYF | TGTGCCAGCAGTTGGGGACAGTCTGGAAACACCATATATTTT
- | - | TRBJ1-1 | TRBV6-2/TRBV6-3 | CASSPWEGNTEAFF | TGTGCCAGCAGTCCCTGGGAGGGGAACACTGAAGCTTTCTTT
- | TRBD1 | TRBJ1-6 | TRBV11-3 | CASNPWEGAIPLIPLHF | TGTGCCAGCAACCCTTGGGAGGGGGCGATTCCCCTCATACCCCTCCACTTT
- | - | TRBJ1-1 | TRBV18 | CASSPSKEEAFF | TGTGCCAGCTCACCCTCCAAAGAAGAAGCTTTCTTT
- | - | TRBJ1-5 | TRBV2 | CASTDSNQPQHF | TGTGCCAGTACAGATAGCAATCAGCCCCAGCATTTT
- | - | TRBJ1-2 | TRBV6-1 | CASSEGPYGYTF | TGTGCCAGCAGTGAAGGCCCCTATGGCTACACCTTC
once | - | TRBJ1-3 | TRBV10-3 | CAISEGQNSGNTIYF | TGTGCCATCAGTGAGGGACAGAACTCTGGAAACACCATATATTTT
- | - | TRBJ2-1 | TRBV24-1 | CATSDSGQPDLNEQFF | TGTGCCACCAGTGATTCGGGACAACCGGACCTCAATGAGCAGTTCTTC
- | - | TRBJ1-1 | TRBV7-9 | CASSFQANTEAFF | TGTGCCAGCAGCTTTCAGGCGAACACTGAAGCTTTCTTT